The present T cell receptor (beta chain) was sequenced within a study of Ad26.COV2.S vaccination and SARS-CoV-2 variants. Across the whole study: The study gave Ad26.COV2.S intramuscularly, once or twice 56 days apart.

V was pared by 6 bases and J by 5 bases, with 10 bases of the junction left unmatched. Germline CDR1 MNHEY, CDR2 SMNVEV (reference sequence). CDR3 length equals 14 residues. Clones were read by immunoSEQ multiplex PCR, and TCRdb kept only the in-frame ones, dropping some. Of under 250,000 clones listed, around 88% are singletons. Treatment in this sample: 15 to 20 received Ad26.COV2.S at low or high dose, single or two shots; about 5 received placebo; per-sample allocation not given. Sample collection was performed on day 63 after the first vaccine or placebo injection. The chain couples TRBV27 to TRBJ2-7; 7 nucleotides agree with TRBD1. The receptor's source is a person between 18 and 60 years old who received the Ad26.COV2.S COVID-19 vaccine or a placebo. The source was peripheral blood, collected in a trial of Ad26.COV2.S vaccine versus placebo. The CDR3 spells CASRSRQGIHEQYF. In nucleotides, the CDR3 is TGTGCCAGCAGATCGAGACAGGGAATCCACGAGCAGTACTTC.